This T cell receptor (beta chain) was sequenced in a study of regulatory T cells in long-lasting Graves disease. Findings and caveats of the study: With persistent disease, TRBV28, TRBJ1-2 and TRBJ2-5 were the favored segments. Shared public clonotypes totalled roughly 2,500 in persistent patients, compared with roughly 970 in new patients.

Arm-PCR of CDR3 regions and iRepertoire HTBI primers were used to build TCR beta libraries. TCRdb fed the multiplex PCR reads into MiXCR, producing one record per CDR3 protein. The sample consists of around 510,000 distinct CDR3 sequences, under 25% of them appearing once. CDR1 and CDR2 (germline): ENHRY, SYGVKD. V lost 5 bases to trimming and J lost 4 bases, with 18 bases between them. CDR3 size: 15 residues. This clonotype was counted ten times or more. No antigen is known for it. Sample time point: persistent/refractory GD, antithyroid drugs over 5 years with positive TRAb. Scientists built the TCR library using RNA that was extracted from PBMCs. American Thyroid Association guidelines were used to diagnose Graves' disease. The collection involved drawing around 10 milliliters of peripheral blood into EDTA tubes.

The starting material was peripheral blood mononuclear cells (PBMCs), obtained when the disease was refractory, from a patient treated with antithyroid drugs. The sequence derives from a female donor with Graves disease. V gene TRBV10-3 combines with J gene TRBJ2-7; the D gene could be TRBD1 or TRBD2 (7 bases each). CDR3 amino acids: CAISHSDREGYEQYF. The CDR3 DNA reads as TGTGCCATCAGTCATTCAGACAGGGAGGGGTACGAGCAGTACTTC.